The T cell receptor beta chain under discussion was sequenced for a study of cytomegalovirus exposure and HLA in healthy donors. 13 Jbeta primers and 60 Vbeta primers were used for the PCR. The table came from immunoSEQ multiplex PCR; TCRdb's copy has only in-frame clones and leaves some out. In the table there are approximately 160,000 clones, more than 80% of which are singletons. General observations from the study: When the data were analyzed later, several of the most significant clusters appeared to be linked to common viral pathogens. Later analysis demonstrated an association between a missense DCLRE1C variant and TCR beta V- and J-gene trimming.

The germline V gene encodes CDR1 LGHNA and CDR2 YNFKEQ. V shed 1 base and J 8 bases; nucleotides not matched to a gene: 16. CDR3 length equals 17 residues. Note on this clone: No antigen is known for it.

Source material: PBMCs. This chain uses TRBV4-2 with TRBJ1-2, with TRBD1 matching 7 bases. The sequence derives from a man between 18 and 29 years old in good health and CMV-seronegative. CDR3 sequence reads: CASSQATLDRAMRGYTF. The CDR3 DNA reads TGTGCCAGCAGCCAAGCTACCTTAGACAGGGCGATGCGGGGCTACACCTTC.